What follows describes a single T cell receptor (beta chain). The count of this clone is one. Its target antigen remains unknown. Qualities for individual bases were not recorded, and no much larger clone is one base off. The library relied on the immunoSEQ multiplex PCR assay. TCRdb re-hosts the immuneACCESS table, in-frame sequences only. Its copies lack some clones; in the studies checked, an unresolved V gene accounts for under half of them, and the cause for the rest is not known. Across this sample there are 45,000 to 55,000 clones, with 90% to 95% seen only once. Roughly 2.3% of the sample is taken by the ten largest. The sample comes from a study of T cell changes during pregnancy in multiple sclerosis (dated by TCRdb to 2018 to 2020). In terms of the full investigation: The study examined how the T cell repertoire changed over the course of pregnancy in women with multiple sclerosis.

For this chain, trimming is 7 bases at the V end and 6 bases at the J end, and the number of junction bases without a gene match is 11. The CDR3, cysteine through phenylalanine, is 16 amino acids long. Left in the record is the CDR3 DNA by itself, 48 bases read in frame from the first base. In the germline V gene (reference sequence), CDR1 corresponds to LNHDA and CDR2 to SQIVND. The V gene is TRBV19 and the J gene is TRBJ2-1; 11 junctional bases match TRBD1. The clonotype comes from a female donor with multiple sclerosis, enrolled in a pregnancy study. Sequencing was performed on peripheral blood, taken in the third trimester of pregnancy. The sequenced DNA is TGTGCCAGTACCTCAAAAGGTGGGACAGGGGGCAATGAGCAGTTCTTC. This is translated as CASTSKGGTGGNEQFF.